This entry features one T cell receptor beta chain sequence. This entry belongs to a study of blood T cell repertoires in COVID-19. Study in general: Samples representing acute and convalescent COVID-19 were sourced from the United States, Italy and Spain.

Assignment of participants to cohorts was predicated upon participant-reported clinical history. In Cohort 3, a recovered donor had either two negative PCRs, clearance, or symptom resolution. The V and J ends lost 3 bases and 7 bases respectively, with 12 bases between them. Germline assignment: CDR1 LGHDT and CDR2 YNNKEL (reference sequence). This CDR3 contains 13 residues. The repertoire was sequenced with immunoSEQ multiplex PCR; TCRdb's copy has only in-frame clones and lacks some. Of 270,000 or so clones in the sample, about 80% were seen once. The sequenced sample was PBMCs or T cells enriched from blood (not recorded which). This clonotype was sampled from a man aged 50 to 60 who had recovered from COVID-19. This rearrangement joins TRBV3-1 (or the pseudogene TRBV3-2) to TRBJ2-5; D may be TRBD1 (5 bases). In DNA, the CDR3 is TGTGCCAGCAGCCACAACTTCAGGGCGACCCAGTACTTC. Amino acids: CASSHNFRATQYF.